Presented here are 19 T cell receptor beta chains from one specimen sequenced in a study of metastatic and nonmetastatic thyroid tumors. TCRdb recomputed clones from the PCR reads via MiXCR. The table has over 55,000 clones, 25% to 35% seen once. Thyroid surgery had not been preceded by any treatment in any patient. What was sequenced was blood. The receptors derive from a female donor with papillary thyroid cancer or a benign thyroid nodule (not recorded which). Some clones in this sample may be carry-over from other donors' samples.

In this sample, this clone turned up once. This chain connects TRBV9 to TRBJ1-1, with D maybe TRBD1 (5 bases). The CDR3 has 14 amino acids. Deletions cut 0 bases from V and 1 base from J, with 7 bases between. Germline V gene lookup returns CDR1 SGDLS and CDR2 YYNGEE. The CDR3 bases are TGTGCCAGCAGCGTAGGCCAGGGGAACACTGAAGCTTTCTTT. Protein product: CASSVGQGNTEAFF.

Of note for this clone: Being one base from a much bigger clone, this may be a read error. The sample carries other DNA sequences with the same CDR3. This chain uses TRBV20-1 with TRBJ2-4; the D is unclear. There are 8 residues in the CDR3. Germline V gene data show CDR1 as DFQATT and CDR2 as SNEGSKA (reference sequence). CDR3 nucleotides: TGCAGTGCCAGGCCACGGGACTTC. Residues: CSARPRDF.

This clone was found a few times. J is TRBJ1-5 and V is TRBV10-3; tentatively, D is TRBD1 (5 bases). CDR1 ENHRY and CDR2 SYGVKD come from the germline V gene. Trimming cost V 4 bases and J 1 base, with 11 bases left between them. The CDR3 has 15 amino acids. CDR3 bases: TGTGCCATCAGTGGGGACGGCTCAAGCAATCAGCCCCAGCATTTT. Its translation is CAISGDGSSNQPQHF.

This clone was picked up many times. V is TRBV20-1 and J is TRBJ1-2; 7 bases align to TRBD1. The trim removed 2 bases at V and 1 base at J, leaving 13 bases unmatched. The germline CDR1 and CDR2 sequences are DFQATT and SNEGSKA (reference sequence). The CDR3 totals 17 residues. In DNA, the CDR3 is TGCAGTGCTAGAATTTCTTCCGGACAGGAGCTTAACTATGGCTACACCTTC. It codes for CSARISSGQELNYGYTF.

This clone was counted a few times. This sequence joins TRBV6-5 and TRBJ1-6; 9 bases map to TRBD1. The germline V gene encodes CDR1 MNHEY and CDR2 SVGAGI. Germline trimming cut 4 bases from V and 8 bases from J; bases unmatched to any gene: 12. The CDR3 has 17 amino acids. The CDR3 is CASSSTTTGGRDSPLHF. CDR3 DNA sequence: TGTGCCAGCAGTTCTACTACGACAGGGGGTAGGGATTCACCCCTCCACTTT.

This clone is medium-sized in the sample. The V and J genes are TRBV6-2 or TRBV6-3 and TRBJ1-1; D gene uncertain. Per germline, CDR1 MNHEY and CDR2 SVGEGT. The CDR3 is 14 amino acids. Trimming pared 6 bases from V and 1 base from J, leaving 12 bases between. The CDR3 region is CASSRRAKNTEAFF. DNA of the CDR3: TGTGCCAGCAGCCGCCGGGCTAAGAACACTGAAGCTTTCTTT.

This chain links TRBV6-1 with TRBJ2-1, with 8 bases matching TRBD1. CDR1 is MNHNS and CDR2 is SASEGT in the germline V gene. The CDR3 is made up of 12 amino acids. J lost 9 bases, V lost 4 bases, and 2 bases had no gene match. The CDR3, as DNA: TGTGCCAGCAGTGCTGGACAGGGTGAGCAGTTCTTC. Translating gives CASSAGQGEQFF.

The rearrangement uses TRBV5-5 and TRBJ1-2; D is unclear. Germline loops: CDR1 SGHKS, CDR2 YYEKEE (reference sequence). V was cut by 0 bases and J by 3 bases, with 12 bases left in between. CDR3 size: 15 residues. This CDR3 reads CASSLVGRVDYGYTF. CDR3 in DNA: TGTGCCAGCAGCTTGGTGGGTAGAGTGGACTATGGCTACACCTTC.

The rearrangement uses TRBV12-3 or TRBV12-4 and TRBJ2-5; 7 bases map to TRBD1. This CDR3 contains 13 residues. J was trimmed by 5 bases and V by 6 bases; bases with no gene match: 6. CDR3 DNA: TGTGCCAGCAGGCTGGGACAGTGGGAGACCCAGTACTTC. It specifies CASRLGQWETQYF.

This sequence joins TRBV5-1 and TRBJ1-2; D gene ambiguous. V was pared by 0 bases and J by 3 bases, with 6 bases between. The CDR3 sequence is 13 residues long. Looked up from germline, CDR1 is SGHRS and CDR2 is YFSETQ. CDR3 amino acids: CASSLEQHYGYTF. The CDR3 coding sequence is TGCGCCAGCAGCTTGGAGCAGCACTATGGCTACACCTTC.

This clone was counted at least ten times. The chain carries TRBV20-1 and TRBJ1-1; a possible D gene is TRBD1 (5 bases). The CDR3 has 15 amino acids. The V gene lost 6 bases and the J gene lost 1 base, with 18 bases spanning the gap. Germline V gene lookup returns CDR1 DFQATT and CDR2 SNEGSKA (reference sequence). In DNA form, the CDR3 reads TGCAGTGCCAACCCCGCGGGGGGTCAGAACACTGAAGCTTTCTTT. It is translated as CSANPAGGQNTEAFF.

This clone is judged medium-sized. The chain carries TRBV10-1 and TRBJ2-2; perhaps TRBD1 as D (5 bases). CDR3 length: 14 amino acids. The V end was cut by 2 bases, the J end by 5 bases, with 9 bases between. Germline CDR1 and CDR2: WNHNN and SYGVQD (reference sequence). The CDR3 bases are TGCGCCAGCAGTGAGCAGGGTGAGACCGGGGAGCTGTTTTTT. Translated: CASSEQGETGELFF.

The genes are TRBV27 and TRBJ1-5; TRBD1 matches at 8 bases. CDR1 is MNHEY, CDR2 SMNVEV, per germline (reference sequence). Germline trimming cut 3 bases from V and 7 bases from J; bases unmatched to any gene: 8. The CDR3 consists of 15 residues. The CDR3 region is CASSFQGAGNQPQHF. The CDR3 coding sequence is TGTGCCAGCAGTTTCCAGGGGGCTGGGAACCAGCCCCAGCATTTT.

The chain links TRBV7-2 to TRBJ2-7; 9 bases line up with TRBD1. After removal of 1 base from V and 4 bases from J, the junction contained 2 bases not matched to a gene. Per the germline V gene, CDR1 is SGHTA and CDR2 is FQGNSA. The CDR3 loop spans 14 amino acids. The DNA for the CDR3 is TGTGCCAGCAGCTTAGAGACAGGGGGGTACGAGCAGTACTTC. It is translated as CASSLETGGYEQYF.

This clone has more than one count but fewer than ten. The chain links TRBV6-1 to TRBJ1-5; tentative D call: TRBD1 (5 bases). Germline CDR1 MNHNS, CDR2 SASEGT. This CDR3 has 18 residues. V lost 1 base and J lost 6, with 22 bases in between. CDR3 residues: CASSEEATLGRVSQPQHF. DNA of the CDR3: TGTGCCAGCAGTGAAGAAGCAACCCTCGGCAGGGTAAGTCAGCCCCAGCATTTT.

The rearrangement joins TRBV6-5 to TRBJ1-6; D remains ambiguous. The V end lost 0 bases, the J end lost 7 bases, and 7 bases lay between the germline ends. The CDR3 runs to 14 residues. Germline V gene lookup returns CDR1 MNHEY and CDR2 SVGAGI. CDR3 sequence: CASSYSGRNSPLHF. DNA of the CDR3: TGTGCCAGCAGTTACTCGGGCAGGAATTCACCCCTCCACTTT.

This clone was seen once. The chain has TRBV7-3 and TRBJ2-3; 8 positions agree with TRBD2. This CDR3 is built from 18 residues. J gave up 0 bases and V 1 base, and 9 bases lay outside the gene matches. Per the germline V gene, CDR1 is SGHTA and CDR2 is FQGTGA. DNA for the CDR3: TGTGCCAGCAGCTTAATTCCACTAGCGGAGACTAGCACAGATACGCAGTATTTT. This gives the protein CASSLIPLAETSTDTQYF. The full variable domain, rest sourced from reference TRBV7-3 and TRBJ2-3, is GAGVSQTPSNKVTEKGKYVELRCDPISGHTALYWYRQSLGQGPEFLIYFQGTGAADDSGLPNDRFFAVRPEGSVSTLKIQRTERGDSAVYLCASSLIPLAETSTDTQYFGPGTRLTVL.

The chain uses TRBV6-2 or TRBV6-3 and TRBJ2-7; TRBD2 is a possible D gene (6 bases). The V gene lost 7 bases and the J gene lost 5 bases, with 18 bases spanning the gap. The CDR3 totals 14 residues. Germline V lookup: CDR1 MNHEY, CDR2 SVGEGT. CDR3 bases: TGTGCCAGCACCACACTCGGGACTCTGGACGAGCAGTACTTC. Translated: CASTTLGTLDEQYF.

This clone was detected ten times or more. V and J are TRBV20-1 and TRBJ2-1; a possible D gene is TRBD2 (5 bases). Trimming cost V 0 bases and J 7 bases, with 10 bases left between them. The CDR3 sequence is 13 residues long. Germline V CDR1 and CDR2: DFQATT, SNEGSKA (reference sequence). For the CDR3, the DNA is TGCAGTGCTAGAGATTGGAGGAGGAATGAGCAGTTCTTC. It is translated as CSARDWRRNEQFF.